A selection of T cell receptor beta chains follows, all from one sample in a study of cytomegalovirus exposure and HLA in healthy donors. Profiled with immunoSEQ multiplex PCR; TCRdb holds only in-frame clones, not every one. The data contain some 200,000 clones, around three quarters of them singletons. The sequenced sample consisted of PBMCs. Receptors originate from a woman in her forties or fifties in good health and CMV-seronegative. CDR3s include the opening cysteine and the closing phenylalanine or tryptophan. The D gene is left open where the match is weak.

D	V	J	DNA	CDR3
TRBD1	TRBV30	TRBJ1-1	TGTGCCTGGAGGAGGACAGGGGGCGAGTCCACTGAAGCTTTCTTT	CAWRRTGGESTEAFF
-	TRBV7-9	TRBJ1-3	TGTGCCAGCAGCTTAGACAGCGGATCTGGAAACACCATATATTTT	CASSLDSGSGNTIYF
-	TRBV27	TRBJ2-5	TGTGCCAGCAGCGACTTGGGAAGGGAGCAGTACTTC	CASSDLGREQYF
-	TRBV6-4	TRBJ2-3	TGTGCCAGCAGTGAAGGGGGGGCCTCCACAGATACGCAGTATTTT	CASSEGGASTDTQYF
TRBD1	TRBV5-1	TRBJ2-1	TGCGCCAGCAGCAGAGCCGGGACAGACTACAATGAGCAGTTCTTC	CASSRAGTDYNEQFF
TRBD1	TRBV2	TRBJ2-6	TGTGCCAGCAGTCTGACAGGGCCAAGCTCTGGGGCCAACGTCCTGACTTTC	CASSLTGPSSGANVLTF
TRBD1	TRBV5-1	TRBJ2-3	TGCGCCAGCAGAACTGGGCAGGGGGCAGGTCGCGGCACAGATACGCAGTATTTT	CASRTGQGAGRGTDTQYF
-	TRBV4-1	TRBJ1-2	TGCGCCAGCAGCCAAGTACGGGGGGCCGGCCACTATGGCTACACCTTC	CASSQVRGAGHYGYTF
TRBD2	TRBV2	TRBJ2-1	TGTGCCAGCCAGAGCGGGATTGAGCAGTTCTTC	CASQSGIEQFF
-	TRBV18	TRBJ2-5	TGTGCCAGCTCACCCCAGGTCCAAGAGACCCAGTACTTC	CASSPQVQETQYF